This T cell receptor (beta chain) was observed in a study of blood T cell repertoires in COVID-19. For the study at large: Collection of acute and convalescent COVID-19 samples took place in the United States, Italy and Spain. The cDNA or gDNA used as material had been derived from T cells, B-cell-depleted T cells, or PBMCs.

Only in-frame clones appear in the TCRdb table, and some are missing; sequencing was by immunoSEQ multiplex PCR. This sample carries a few hundred thousand clones, about 90% of them seen once, and the ten largest clones take roughly 2.9%. In its sample, this clone was seen once. The specimen was peripheral blood. This clonotype was obtained from a woman between 25 and 40 years old with COVID-19, enrolled during active disease.

This CDR3 reads CASSFSRVTGELFF. Written as DNA, the CDR3 is TGTGCCAGCAGCTTTTCCCGCGTTACCGGGGAGCTGTTTTTT. The rearrangement uses TRBV11-2 and TRBJ2-2; D is unclear. CDR3 size: 14 residues. V was shortened by 3 bases and J by 5 bases, with 10 bases between the two germline ends. Germline V gene data show CDR1 as SGHAT and CDR2 as FQNNGV.